This T cell receptor (beta chain) was sequenced during a study of cytomegalovirus exposure and HLA in healthy donors. This clone showed up just once. The antigen remains unidentified. Findings and limits, study-wide: According to a later analysis, donors in an Asian-associated ancestry cluster reportedly had fewer N-insertions than the approximately 670-donor mean.

The PCR employed 60 Vbeta primers together with 13 Jbeta primers. Libraries were prepared by immunoSEQ multiplex PCR; TCRdb keeps only in-frame clonotypes and omits some of them. The data hold about 85,000 clones, with roughly 80% observed a single time. Sequencing input: PBMCs. The source of this sequence is a woman aged 45-65 years in good health and CMV-seropositive.

CDR3 sequence (DNA): TGTGCCAGCAGCCAAGTGGGCGGGACAGATACGCAGTATTTT. Amino acid sequence: CASSQVGGTDTQYF. This rearrangement joins TRBV14 to TRBJ2-3; possible D gene TRBD2, 5 bases. V lost 1 base, J lost 3 bases, and 8 bases lay in between. The CDR3 consists of 14 residues. Germline V lookup: CDR1 SGHDN, CDR2 FVKESK. The complete variable domain, with remaining parts taken from reference TRBV14 and TRBJ2-3, reads EAGVTQFPSHSVIEKGQTVTLRCDPISGHDNLYWYRRVMGKEIKFLLHFVKESKQDESGMPNNRFLAERTGGTYSTLKVQPAELEDSGVYFCASSQVGGTDTQYFGPGTRLTVL.